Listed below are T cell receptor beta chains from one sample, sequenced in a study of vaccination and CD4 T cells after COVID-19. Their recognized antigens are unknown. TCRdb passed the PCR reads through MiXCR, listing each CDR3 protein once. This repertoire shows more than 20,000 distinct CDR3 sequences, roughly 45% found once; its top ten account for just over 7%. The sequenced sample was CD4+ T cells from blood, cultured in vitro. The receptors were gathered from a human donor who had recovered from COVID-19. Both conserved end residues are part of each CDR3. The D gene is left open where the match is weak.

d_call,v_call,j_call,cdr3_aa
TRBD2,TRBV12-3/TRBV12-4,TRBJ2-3,CASSRQGLAGDTQYF
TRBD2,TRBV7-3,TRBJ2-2,CASSAGGENTGELFF
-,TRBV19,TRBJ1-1,CASNRLNTEAFF
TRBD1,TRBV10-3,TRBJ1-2,CTIRQQTGSGGYTF
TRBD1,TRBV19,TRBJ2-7,CASSPAGTVFPYEQYF
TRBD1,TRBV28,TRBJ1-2,CASGRRGDSYGYTF
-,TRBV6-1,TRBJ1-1,CAFLGGVNTEAFF
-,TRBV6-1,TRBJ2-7,CASSDGPAGSYEQYF
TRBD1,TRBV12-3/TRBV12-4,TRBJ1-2,CASRIGQGLLVGYTF
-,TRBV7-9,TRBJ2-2,CASSLGGAAGELFF
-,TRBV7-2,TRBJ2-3,CASSLGQVGTDTQYF
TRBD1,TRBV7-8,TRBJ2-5,CASSSRDRGLQETQYF
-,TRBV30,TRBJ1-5,CAWSPGSQPQHF
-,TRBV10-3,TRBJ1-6,CATTRQSSYNSPLHF
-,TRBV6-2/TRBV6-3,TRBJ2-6,CASSSVAREAGANVLTF
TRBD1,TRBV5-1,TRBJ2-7,CASSWDRGAGSYEQYF
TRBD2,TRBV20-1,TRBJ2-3,CSAPRLAGGGGADTQYF
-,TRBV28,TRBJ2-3,CASSSGPTDTQYF
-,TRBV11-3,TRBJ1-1,CASSLGFDRVAVAFF
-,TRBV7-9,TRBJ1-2,CASTLWGGVVGYTF
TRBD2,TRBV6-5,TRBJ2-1,CASSYGVGAGVSYEQFF
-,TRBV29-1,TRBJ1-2,CSATRDFPGGYTF
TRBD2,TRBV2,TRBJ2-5,CASRGLAQVEAQYF
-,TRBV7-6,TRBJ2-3,CASSLVGAGDTQYF
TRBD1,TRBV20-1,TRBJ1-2,CSARTGSGYGYTF
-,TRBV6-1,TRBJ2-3,CAALRPGEDTQYF
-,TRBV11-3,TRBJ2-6,CASRISGANVLTF
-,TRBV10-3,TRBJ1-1,CAISANTEAFF
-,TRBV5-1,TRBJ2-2,CTSEGGGANGELFF
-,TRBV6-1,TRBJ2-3,CASSAPRVSDTQYF
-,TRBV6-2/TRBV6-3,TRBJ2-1,CASRDPRGEQFF
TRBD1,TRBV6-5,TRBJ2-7,CASSYSRGPRVSEQYF
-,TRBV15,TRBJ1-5,CATSRASGAVSNQPQHF